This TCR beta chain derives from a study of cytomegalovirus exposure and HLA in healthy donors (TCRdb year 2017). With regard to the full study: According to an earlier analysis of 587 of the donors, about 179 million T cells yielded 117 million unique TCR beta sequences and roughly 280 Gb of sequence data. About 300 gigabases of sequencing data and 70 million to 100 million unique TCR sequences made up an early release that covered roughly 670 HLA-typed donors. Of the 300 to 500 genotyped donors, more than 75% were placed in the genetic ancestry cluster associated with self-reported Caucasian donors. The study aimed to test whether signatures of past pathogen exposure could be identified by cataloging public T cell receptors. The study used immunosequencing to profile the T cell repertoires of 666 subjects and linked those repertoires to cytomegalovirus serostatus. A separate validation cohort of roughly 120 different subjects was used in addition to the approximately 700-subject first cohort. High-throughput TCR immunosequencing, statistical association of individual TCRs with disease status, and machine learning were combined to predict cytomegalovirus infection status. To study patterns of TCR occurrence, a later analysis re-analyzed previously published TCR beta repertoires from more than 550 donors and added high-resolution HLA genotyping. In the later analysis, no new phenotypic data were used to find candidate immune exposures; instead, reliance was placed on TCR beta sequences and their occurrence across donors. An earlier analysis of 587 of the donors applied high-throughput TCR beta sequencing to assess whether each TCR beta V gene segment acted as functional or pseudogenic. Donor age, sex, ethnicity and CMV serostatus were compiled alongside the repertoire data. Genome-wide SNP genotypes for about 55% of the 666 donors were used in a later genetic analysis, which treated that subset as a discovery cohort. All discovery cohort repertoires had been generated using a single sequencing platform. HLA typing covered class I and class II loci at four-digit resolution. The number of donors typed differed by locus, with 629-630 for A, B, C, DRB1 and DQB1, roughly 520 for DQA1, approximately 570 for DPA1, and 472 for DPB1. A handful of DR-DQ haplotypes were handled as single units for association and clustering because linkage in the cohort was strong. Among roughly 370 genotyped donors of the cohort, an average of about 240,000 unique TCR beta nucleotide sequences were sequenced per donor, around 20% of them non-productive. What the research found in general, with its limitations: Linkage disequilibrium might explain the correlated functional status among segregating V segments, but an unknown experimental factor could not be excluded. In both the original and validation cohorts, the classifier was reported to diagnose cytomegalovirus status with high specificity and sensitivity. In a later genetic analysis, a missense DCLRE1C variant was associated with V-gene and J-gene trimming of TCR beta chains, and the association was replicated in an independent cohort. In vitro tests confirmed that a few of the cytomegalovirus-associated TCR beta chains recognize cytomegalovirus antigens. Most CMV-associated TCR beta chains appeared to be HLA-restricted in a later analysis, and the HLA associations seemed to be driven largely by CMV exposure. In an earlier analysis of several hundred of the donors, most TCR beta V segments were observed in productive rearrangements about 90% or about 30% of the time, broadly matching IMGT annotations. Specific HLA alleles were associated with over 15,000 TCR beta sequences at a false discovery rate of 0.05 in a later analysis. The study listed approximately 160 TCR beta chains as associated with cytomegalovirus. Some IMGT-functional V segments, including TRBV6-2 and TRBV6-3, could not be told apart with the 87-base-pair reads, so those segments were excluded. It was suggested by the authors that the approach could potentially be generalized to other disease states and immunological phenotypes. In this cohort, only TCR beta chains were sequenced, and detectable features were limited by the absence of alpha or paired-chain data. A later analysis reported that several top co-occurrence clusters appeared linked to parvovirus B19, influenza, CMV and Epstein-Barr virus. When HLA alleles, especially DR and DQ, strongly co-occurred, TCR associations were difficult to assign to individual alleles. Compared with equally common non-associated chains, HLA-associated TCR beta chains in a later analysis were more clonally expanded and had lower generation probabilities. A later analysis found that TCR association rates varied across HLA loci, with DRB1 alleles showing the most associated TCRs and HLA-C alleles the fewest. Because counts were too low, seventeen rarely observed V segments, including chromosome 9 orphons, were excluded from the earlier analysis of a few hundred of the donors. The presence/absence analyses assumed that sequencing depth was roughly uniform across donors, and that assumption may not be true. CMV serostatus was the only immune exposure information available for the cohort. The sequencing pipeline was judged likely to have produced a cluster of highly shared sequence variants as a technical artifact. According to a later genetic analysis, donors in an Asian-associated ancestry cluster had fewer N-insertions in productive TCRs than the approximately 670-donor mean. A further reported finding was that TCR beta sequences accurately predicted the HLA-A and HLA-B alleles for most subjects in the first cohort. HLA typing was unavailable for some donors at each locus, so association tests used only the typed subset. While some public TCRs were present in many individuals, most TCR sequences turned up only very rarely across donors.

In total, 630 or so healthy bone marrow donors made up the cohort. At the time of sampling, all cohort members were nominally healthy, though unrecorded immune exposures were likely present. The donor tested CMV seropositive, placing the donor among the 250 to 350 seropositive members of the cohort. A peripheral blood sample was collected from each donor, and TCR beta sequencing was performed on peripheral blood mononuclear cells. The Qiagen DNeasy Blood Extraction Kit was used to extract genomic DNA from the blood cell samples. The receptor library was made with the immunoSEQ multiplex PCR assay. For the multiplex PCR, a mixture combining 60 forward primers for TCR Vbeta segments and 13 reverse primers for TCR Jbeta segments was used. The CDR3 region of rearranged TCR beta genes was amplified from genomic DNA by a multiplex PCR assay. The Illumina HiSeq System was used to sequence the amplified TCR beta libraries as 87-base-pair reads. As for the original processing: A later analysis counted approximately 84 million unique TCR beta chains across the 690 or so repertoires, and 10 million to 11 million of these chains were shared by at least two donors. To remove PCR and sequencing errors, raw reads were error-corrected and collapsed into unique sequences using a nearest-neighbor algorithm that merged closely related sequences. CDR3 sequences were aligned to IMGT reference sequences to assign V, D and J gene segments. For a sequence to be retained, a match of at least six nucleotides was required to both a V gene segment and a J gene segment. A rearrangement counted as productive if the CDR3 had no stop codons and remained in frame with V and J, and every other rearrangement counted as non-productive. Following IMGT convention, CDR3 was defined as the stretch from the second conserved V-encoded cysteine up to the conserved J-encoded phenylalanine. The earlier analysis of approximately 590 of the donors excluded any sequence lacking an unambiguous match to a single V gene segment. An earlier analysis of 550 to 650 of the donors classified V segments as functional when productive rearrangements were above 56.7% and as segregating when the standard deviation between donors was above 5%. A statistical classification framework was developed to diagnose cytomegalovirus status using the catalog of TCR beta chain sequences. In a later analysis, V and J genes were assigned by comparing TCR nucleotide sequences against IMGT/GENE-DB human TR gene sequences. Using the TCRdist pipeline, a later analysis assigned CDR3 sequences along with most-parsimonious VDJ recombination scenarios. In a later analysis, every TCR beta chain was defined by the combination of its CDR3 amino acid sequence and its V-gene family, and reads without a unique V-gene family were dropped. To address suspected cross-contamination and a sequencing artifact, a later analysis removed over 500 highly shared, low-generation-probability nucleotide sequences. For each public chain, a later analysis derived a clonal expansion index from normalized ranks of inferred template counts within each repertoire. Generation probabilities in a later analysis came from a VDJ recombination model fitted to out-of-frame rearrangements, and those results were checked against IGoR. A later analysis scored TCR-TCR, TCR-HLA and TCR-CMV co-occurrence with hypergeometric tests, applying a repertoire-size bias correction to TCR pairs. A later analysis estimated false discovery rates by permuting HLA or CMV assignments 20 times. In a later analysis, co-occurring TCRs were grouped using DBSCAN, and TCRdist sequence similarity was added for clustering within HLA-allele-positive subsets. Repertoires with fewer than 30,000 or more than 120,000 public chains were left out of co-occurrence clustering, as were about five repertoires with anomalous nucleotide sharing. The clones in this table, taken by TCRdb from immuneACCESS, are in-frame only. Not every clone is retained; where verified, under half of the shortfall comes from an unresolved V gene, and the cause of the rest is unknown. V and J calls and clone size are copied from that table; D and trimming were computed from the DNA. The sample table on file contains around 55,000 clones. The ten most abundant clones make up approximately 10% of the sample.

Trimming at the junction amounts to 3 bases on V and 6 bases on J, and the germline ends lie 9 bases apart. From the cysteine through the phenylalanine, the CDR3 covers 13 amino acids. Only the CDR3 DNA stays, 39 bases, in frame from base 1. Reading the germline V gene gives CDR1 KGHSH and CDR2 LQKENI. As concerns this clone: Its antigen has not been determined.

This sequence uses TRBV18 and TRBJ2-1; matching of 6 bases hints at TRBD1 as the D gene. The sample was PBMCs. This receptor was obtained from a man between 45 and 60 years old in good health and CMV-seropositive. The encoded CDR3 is CASSPGTINEQFF. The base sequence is TGTGCCAGCTCACCTGGGACAATCAATGAGCAGTTCTTC.